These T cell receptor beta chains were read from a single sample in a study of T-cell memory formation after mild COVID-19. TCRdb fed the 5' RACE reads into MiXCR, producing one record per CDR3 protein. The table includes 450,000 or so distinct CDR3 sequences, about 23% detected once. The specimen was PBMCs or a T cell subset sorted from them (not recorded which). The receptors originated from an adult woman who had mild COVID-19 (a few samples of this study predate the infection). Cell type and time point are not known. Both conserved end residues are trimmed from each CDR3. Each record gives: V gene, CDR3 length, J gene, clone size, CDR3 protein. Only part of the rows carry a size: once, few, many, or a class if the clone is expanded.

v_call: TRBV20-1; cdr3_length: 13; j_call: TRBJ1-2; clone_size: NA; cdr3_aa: SARVDRGVLYGYT
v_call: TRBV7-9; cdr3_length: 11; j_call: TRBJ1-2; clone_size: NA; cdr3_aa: ASSLTGVEGYT
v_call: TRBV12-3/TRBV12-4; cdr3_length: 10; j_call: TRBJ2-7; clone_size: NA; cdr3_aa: ASSIGQGGLY
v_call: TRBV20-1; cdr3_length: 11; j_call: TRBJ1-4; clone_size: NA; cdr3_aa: TGGGATNEKLF
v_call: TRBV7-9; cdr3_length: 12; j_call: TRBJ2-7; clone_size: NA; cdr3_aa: ASSASGATGEQY
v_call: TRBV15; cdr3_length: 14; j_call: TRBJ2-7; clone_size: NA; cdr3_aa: ATSSWGGGSSYEQY
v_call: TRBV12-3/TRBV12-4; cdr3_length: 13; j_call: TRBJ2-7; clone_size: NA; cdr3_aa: ASSSPSPLNYEQY
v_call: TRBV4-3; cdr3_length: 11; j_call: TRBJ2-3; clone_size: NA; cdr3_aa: ASSQVSGDTQY
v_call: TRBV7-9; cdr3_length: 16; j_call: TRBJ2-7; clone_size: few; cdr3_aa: ASSAGYGPGLAAGEQY
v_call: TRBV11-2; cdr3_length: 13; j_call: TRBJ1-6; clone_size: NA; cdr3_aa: ASSLVMGLGSPLH
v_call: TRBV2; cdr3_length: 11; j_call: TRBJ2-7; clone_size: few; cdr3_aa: ASSEERAREQY
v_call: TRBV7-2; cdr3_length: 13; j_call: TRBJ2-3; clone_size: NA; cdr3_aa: ASSATGTSGVPQY
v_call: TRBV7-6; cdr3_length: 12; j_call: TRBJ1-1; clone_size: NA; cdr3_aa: ASSFKIVNTEAF
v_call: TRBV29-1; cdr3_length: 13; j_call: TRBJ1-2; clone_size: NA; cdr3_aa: SASLSYRENYGYT
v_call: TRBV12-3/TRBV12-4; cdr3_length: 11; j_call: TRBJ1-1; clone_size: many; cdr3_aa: ASSFTQNTEAF
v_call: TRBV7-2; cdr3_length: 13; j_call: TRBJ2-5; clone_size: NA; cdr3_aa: ASSPPDGSRETQY
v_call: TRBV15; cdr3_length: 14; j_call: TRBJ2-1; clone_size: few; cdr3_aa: ATSRDSGESYNEQF
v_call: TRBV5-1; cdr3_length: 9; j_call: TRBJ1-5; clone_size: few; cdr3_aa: ARKRGQPQH
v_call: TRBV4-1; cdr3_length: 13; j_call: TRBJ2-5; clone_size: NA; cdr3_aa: ASSPVLTGEETQY
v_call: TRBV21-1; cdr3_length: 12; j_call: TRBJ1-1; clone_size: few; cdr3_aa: ASTQERGYTEAF
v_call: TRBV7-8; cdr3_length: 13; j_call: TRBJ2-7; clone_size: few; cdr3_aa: ASSPGRVRTYEQY
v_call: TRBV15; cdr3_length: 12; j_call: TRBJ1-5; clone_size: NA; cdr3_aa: ATSGQGAVQPQH
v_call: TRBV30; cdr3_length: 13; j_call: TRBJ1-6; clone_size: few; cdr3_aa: AWSVRVSYNSPLH
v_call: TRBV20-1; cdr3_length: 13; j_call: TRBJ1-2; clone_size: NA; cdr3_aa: SARDQTPGDYGYT
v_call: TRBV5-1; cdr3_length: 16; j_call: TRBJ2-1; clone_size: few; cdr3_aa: ASSLAVAGSSSYNEQF
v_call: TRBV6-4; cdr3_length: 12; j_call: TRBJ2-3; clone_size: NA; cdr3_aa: ASSAHSTTDTQY
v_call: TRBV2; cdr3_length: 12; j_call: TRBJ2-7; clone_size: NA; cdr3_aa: ASSESRTSYEQY
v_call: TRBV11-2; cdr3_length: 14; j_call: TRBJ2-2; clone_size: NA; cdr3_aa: ASSLWGSSNTGELF
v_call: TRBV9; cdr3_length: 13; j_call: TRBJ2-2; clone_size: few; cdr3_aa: ASSVQGQGAGELF
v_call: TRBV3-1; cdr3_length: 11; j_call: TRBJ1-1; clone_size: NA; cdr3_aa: ASRPGSNTEAF
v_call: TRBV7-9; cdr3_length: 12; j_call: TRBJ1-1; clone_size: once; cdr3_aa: ASSSGGKDTEAF
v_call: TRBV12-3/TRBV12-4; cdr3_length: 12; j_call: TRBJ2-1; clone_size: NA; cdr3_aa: ASRGPLDYNEQF
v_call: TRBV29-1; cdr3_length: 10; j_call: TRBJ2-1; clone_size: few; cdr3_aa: SGSGLPNEQF
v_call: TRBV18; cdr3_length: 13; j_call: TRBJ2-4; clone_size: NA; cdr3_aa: ASSPPTASKNIQY
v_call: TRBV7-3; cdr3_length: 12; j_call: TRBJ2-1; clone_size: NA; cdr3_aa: ASSPSRTNNEQF
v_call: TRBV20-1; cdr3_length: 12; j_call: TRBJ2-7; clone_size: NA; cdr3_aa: SASYGTTTNEQY
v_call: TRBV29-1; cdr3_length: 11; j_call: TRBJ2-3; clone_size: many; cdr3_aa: SVDGTGTDTQY
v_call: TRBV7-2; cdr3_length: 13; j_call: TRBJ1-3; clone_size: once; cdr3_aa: ASSLTPGGGNTIY
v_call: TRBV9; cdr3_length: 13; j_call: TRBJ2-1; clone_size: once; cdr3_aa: ASSVTASPSGEQF
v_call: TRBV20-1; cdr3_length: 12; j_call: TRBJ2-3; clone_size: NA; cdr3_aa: SARLAGASDTQY
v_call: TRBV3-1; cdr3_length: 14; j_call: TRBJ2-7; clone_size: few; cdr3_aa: ASSQERLSSMREQY
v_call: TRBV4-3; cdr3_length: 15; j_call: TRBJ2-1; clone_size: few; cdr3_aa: ASSQDWEREYYNEQF
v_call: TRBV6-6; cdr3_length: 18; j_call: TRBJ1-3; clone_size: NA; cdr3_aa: ASSYSRNVDRANSGNTIY
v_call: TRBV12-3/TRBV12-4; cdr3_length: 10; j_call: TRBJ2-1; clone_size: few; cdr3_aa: ASSSQGDEQF
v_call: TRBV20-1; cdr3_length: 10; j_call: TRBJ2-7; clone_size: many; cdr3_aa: SAGGQPPKQY
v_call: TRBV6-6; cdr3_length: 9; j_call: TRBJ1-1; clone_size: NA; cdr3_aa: ASIQGTEAF
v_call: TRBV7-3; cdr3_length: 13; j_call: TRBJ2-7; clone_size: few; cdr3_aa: ASSLEPNGPYEQY
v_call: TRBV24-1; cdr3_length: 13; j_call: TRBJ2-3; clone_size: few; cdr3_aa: ATGPGTSGRNTQY
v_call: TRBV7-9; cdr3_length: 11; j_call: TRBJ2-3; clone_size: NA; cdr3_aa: ASKEGRTDTQY
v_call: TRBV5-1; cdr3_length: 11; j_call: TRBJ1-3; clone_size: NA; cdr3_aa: ASKGGSGNTIY
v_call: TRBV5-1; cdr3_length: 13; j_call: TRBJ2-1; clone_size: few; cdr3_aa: ASSLGSSVYNEQF
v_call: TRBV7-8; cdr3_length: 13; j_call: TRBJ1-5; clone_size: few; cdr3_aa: ASSPNRGPNQPQH
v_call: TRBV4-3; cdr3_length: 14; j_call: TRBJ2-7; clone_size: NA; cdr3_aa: ASSQEPVPGTYEQY
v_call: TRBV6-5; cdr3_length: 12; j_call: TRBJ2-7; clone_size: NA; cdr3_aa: ASSYNQGAYEQY
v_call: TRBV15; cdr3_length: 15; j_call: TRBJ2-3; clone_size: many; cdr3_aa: ATSRDYSAGGTDTQY
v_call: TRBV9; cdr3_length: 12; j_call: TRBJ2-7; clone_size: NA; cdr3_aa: ASSVGLAGDEQY
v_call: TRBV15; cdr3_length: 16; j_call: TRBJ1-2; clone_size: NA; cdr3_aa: ATSRDHTGTGGAYGYT
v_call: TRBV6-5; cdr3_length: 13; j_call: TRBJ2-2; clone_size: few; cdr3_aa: ASSPEGINTGELF
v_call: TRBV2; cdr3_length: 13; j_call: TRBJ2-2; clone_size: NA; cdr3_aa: ATHGLAGNTGELF